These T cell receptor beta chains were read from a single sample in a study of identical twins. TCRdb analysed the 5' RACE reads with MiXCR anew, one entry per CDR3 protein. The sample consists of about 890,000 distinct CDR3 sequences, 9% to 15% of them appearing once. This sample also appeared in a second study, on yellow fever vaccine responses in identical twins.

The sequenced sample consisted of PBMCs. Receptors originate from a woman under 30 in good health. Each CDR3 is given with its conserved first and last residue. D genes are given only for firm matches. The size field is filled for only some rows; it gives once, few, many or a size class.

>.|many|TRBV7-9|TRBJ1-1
TGTGCCAGCAGCTATGGGACTCGGAACACTGAAGCTTTCTTT
CASSYGTRNTEAFF
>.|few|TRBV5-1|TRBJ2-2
TGCGCCAGCAGCTTGGACTTCGGGGAGCTGTTTTTT
CASSLDFGELFF
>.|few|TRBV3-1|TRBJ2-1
TGTGCCAGCAGCCAAGACTGGACTGTTGGGCATGAGCAGTTCTTC
CASSQDWTVGHEQFF
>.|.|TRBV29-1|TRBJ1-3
TGCAGCGTTATTCCGTTCTCTGGAAACACCATATATTTT
CSVIPFSGNTIYF
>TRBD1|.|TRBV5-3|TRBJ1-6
TGTGCCAGAAGCTTGAATGGGGACAGCGTTTTCTTT
CARSLNGDSVFF
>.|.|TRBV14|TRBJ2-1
TGTGCCAGCAGCCAAGACAGGCGTACTCAGTTCTTC
CASSQDRRTQFF
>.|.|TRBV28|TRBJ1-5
TGTGCCAGCAGTTTATGGCAGCTCAATCAGCCCCAGCATTTT
CASSLWQLNQPQHF
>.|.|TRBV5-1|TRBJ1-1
TGCGCCAGCAGCTCAGGGTTCCTTAACACTGAAGCTTTCTTT
CASSSGFLNTEAFF
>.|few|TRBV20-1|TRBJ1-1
TGCAGTGCTAGGGAAGGATGGAACACTGAAGCTTTCTTT
CSAREGWNTEAFF
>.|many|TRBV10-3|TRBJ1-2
TGTGCCATCAGTGAGTTGACAGGAACTAACTATGGCTACACCTTC
CAISELTGTNYGYTF
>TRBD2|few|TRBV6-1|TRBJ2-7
TGTGCCAGCAGACTTAGTGGTAGCGGGCCCTACGAGCAGTACTTC
CASRLSGSGPYEQYF
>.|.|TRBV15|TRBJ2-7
TGTGCCACCAGCAGGGATCCGACGGGGGCATACGAGCAGTACTTC
CATSRDPTGAYEQYF
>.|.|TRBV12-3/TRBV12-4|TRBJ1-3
TGTGCCAGCAGTTTAGCGCTACCGCCAAACACCATATATTTT
CASSLALPPNTIYF
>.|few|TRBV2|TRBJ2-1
TGTGCCAGCAGTGAACTCTGGAAGGAGCAGTTCTTC
CASSELWKEQFF
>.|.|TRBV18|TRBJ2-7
TGTGCCAGCTCACCCAGTTCCGGCAGGGTGGCTAGGTACGAGCAGTACTTC
CASSPSSGRVARYEQYF
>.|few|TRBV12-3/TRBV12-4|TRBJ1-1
TGTGCCAGCACTAACAACGAGAACACTGAAGCTTTCTTT
CASTNNENTEAFF
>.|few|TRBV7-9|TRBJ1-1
TGTGCCAGCAGCTTAGTGCTAGGGTACACTGAAGCTTTCTTT
CASSLVLGYTEAFF